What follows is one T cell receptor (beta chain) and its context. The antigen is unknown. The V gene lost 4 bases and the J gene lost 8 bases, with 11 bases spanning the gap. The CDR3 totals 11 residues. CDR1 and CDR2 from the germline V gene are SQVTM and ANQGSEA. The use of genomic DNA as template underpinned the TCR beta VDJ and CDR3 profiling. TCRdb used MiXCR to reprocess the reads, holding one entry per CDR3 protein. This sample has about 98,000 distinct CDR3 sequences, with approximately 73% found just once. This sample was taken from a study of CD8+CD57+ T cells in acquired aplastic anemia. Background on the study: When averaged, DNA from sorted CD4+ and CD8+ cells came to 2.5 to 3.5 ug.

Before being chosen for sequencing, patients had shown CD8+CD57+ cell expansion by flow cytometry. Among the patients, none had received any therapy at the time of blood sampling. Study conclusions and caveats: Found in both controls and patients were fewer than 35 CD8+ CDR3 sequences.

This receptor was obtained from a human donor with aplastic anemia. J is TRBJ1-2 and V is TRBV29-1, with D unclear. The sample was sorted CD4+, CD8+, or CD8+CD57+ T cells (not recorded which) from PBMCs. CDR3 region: CSVAREGGYTF. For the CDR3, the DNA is TGCAGCGTTGCCCGGGAGGGAGGCTACACCTTC.